These 18 T cell receptor beta chains originate from one sample sequenced in a study of breast tumors, draining lymph nodes, adjacent tissues. Axillary draining lymph nodes of breast cancer patients supplied the node samples. Each CDR3 protein gets one entry after TCRdb re-called the multiplex PCR reads with MiXCR. There are about 140,000 distinct CDR3 sequences in the sample; over 25% occur only once, and 2.3% lies in the top ten. Specimen: axillary lymph node tissue. Receptors originate from a female donor with breast cancer. Some clones in this sample may be carry-over from other donors' samples.

This clonotype was counted at least ten times. This chain uses TRBV27 with TRBJ2-1; D is uncertain. The V end lost 7 bases, the J end lost 7 bases, and 17 bases lay between the germline ends. CDR1 and CDR2 from the germline V gene are MNHEY and SMNVEV (reference sequence). CDR3 length equals 14 residues. The CDR3 region is CASTDGSLRNEQFF. CDR3 DNA: TGTGCCAGCACCGACGGATCGTTGAGGAATGAGCAGTTCTTC.

The chain carries TRBV7-3 and TRBJ2-7; D is perhaps TRBD2 (5 bases). In germline, CDR1 is SGHTA, CDR2 FQGTGA. The CDR3 runs 14 residues. Trimming left V 2 bases short and J 0 bases short, with 8 bases between. The CDR3 here is CASSLGESSYEQYF. The CDR3 nucleotides read TGTGCCAGCAGCTTAGGGGAGAGCTCCTACGAGCAGTACTTC.

Many counts were recorded for this clonotype. V is TRBV11-2 and J is TRBJ2-5; 11 bases align to TRBD2. There are 18 residues in the CDR3. Germline CDR1 is SGHAT and CDR2 is FQNNGV. V was pared by 5 bases and J by 5 bases, with 16 bases of the junction left unmatched. Here the CDR3 DNA reads TGTGCCAGCAGCACTCCCCTAGCGGGGGGTCCCGTGGGGGAGACCCAGTACTTC. This translates into CASSTPLAGGPVGETQYF.

This clonotype was counted at least ten times. The rearrangement joins TRBV18 to TRBJ2-5, with TRBD1 identical over 7 bases. This CDR3 comprises 14 residues. Germline V gene lookup returns CDR1 KGHSH and CDR2 LQKENI. V gave up 3 bases and J gave up 4 bases; unmatched junction bases: 5. The CDR3 nucleotides read TGTGCCAGCTCACCCAGACAGGGAATAGAGACCCAGTACTTC. Protein sequence: CASSPRQGIETQYF.

A remark on this clonotype: A read error may account for a junction end that differs from germline. The V call is TRBV7-7, the J call TRBJ2-3; 9 bases match TRBD1. The CDR3 is 14 residues long. Germline loops: CDR1 SSHAT, CDR2 FNYEAQ (reference sequence). The CDR3, as DNA: TGTGCTAGCAGCCCGGACAGGGGCGTTGATATGCAGTATTTT. Translated, it gives CASSPDRGVDMQYF.

Many counts were recorded for this clonotype. The chain has TRBV7-2 and TRBJ2-3; the D gene is possibly TRBD2 (6 bases). The germline gives CDR1 SGHTA, CDR2 FQGNSA. There are 16 residues in the CDR3. Deletions cut 4 bases from V and 2 bases from J, with 16 bases between. The CDR3 DNA reads as TGTGCCAGCAGCTCCCGGACTACAATGGCCACAGATACGCAGTATTTT. This translates into CASSSRTTMATDTQYF.

This clonotype showed up many times. The rearrangement uses TRBV5-1 and TRBJ2-3; D perhaps matches TRBD2 (5 bases). V was shortened by 4 bases and J by 1 base, with 13 bases between the two germline ends. There are 15 residues in the CDR3. Germline assignment: CDR1 SGHRS and CDR2 YFSETQ. The CDR3 reads CASSISVLGTDTQYF. The CDR3 DNA reads as TGCGCCAGCAGCATAAGCGTACTAGGCACAGATACGCAGTATTTT.

This clonotype appeared many times. This chain links TRBV6-6 with TRBJ2-6; weak D call: TRBD1 (7 bases). This CDR3 contains 15 residues. Trimming took off 5 bases at V and 4 bases at J, with 12 bases between the two ends. The germline gives CDR1 MNHNY, CDR2 SVGAGI (reference sequence). Written as DNA, the CDR3 is TGTGCCAGCAGTCCTCCAGGGGGGGGGGCCAACGTCCTGACTTTC. Translating it yields CASSPPGGGANVLTF.

J is TRBJ1-6 and V is TRBV2, with D maybe TRBD1 (5 bases). The CDR3 runs to 15 residues. V shed 2 bases and J shed 11 bases, with 16 bases lying between them. Germline CDR1 reads SNHLY; CDR2 reads FYNNEI. The CDR3 loop is CASSERGATSPPLHF. The DNA for the CDR3 is TGTGCCAGCAGTGAAAGAGGGGCTACGAGTCCACCCCTCCACTTT.

A note on this clonotype: The junction differs from germline at one of its ends, possibly a read error. The V and J genes are TRBV19 and TRBJ2-1; D is ambiguous. The CDR3 has 11 amino acids. Looked up from germline, CDR1 is LNHDA and CDR2 is SQIVND (reference sequence). The CDR3 loop is CAGSNGYEQFF. The CDR3 region has the DNA TGTGCCGGTAGTAATGGCTACGAGCAGTTCTTC.

Ten or more counts support this clonotype. The chain employs TRBV6-1 and TRBJ2-7; D could derive from TRBD1 or TRBD2 (5 bases each). There are 11 residues in the CDR3. The ends were cut back, 11 bases at V and 4 bases at J, with 12 bases in the middle. Germline V gene sequence: CDR1 MNHNS, CDR2 SASEGT. CDR3 protein: CACTWGYEQYF. CDR3 nucleotide sequence: TGTGCCTGCACGTGGGGGTACGAGCAGTACTTC.

This clonotype has ten or more counts. In DNA, the CDR3 is TGCGCCAGCAGCCTACGAACAGGGGGTGAGCAGTACGTC. Amino acid sequence: CASSLRTGGEQYV. The chain recombines TRBV5-1 with TRBJ2-7; 8 bases fit TRBD1. The CDR3 has 13 residues. Germline lookup yields CDR1 SGHRS and CDR2 YFSETQ. Trimming removed 4 bases from V and 7 bases from J; junction bases left unmatched: 7.

As to this clonotype: It may be a read error: a sequence one base away is much more abundant. The chain employs TRBV24-1 and TRBJ2-5; 8 bases are shared with TRBD1. The CDR3 loop spans 18 amino acids. Looked up from germline, CDR1 is KGHDR and CDR2 is SFDVKD. This CDR3 reads CASSSLQDRVRVQETQYF. In DNA, the CDR3 is TGTGCCAGCAGTTCACTCCAGGACAGGGTGCGGGTACAAGAGACCCAGTACTTC.

This clonotype appeared many times. The chain has TRBV20-1 and TRBJ2-7; 7 bases agree with TRBD1. V trimming: 3 bases; J trimming: 3 bases; junction bases outside the gene matches: 5. This CDR3 is 13 amino acids long. Germline loops: CDR1 DFQATT, CDR2 SNEGSKA (reference sequence). The CDR3 region has the DNA TGCAGTGCTAGGACAGGGCGAGGCTACGAGCAGTACTTC. Protein: CSARTGRGYEQYF.

The chain links TRBV19 to TRBJ1-1; TRBD1 agrees at 10 bases. The CDR3 loop spans 14 amino acids. Germline-derived CDR1 and CDR2 are LNHDA and SQIVND (reference sequence). With 7 bases clipped from V and 11 bases from J, the junction kept 13 bases outside the gene matches. CDR3 bases: TGTGCCAGTATACGGACAGGGGGGAACACTATGGCTTTCTTT. As protein: CASIRTGGNTMAFF.

This clonotype was counted a single time. The chain employs TRBV20-1 and TRBJ2-2; D unclear. Germline CDR1 reads DFQATT; CDR2 reads SNEGSKA (reference sequence). The CDR3 is 11 amino acids. V was clipped by 5 bases and J by 7 bases, with 8 bases between them. CDR3 residues: CSAQPFGELFF. The CDR3 bases are TGCAGTGCTCAACCCTTCGGGGAGCTGTTTTTT.

The chain combines TRBV7-8 with TRBJ2-2; 7 bases align to TRBD2. CDR3 length equals 17 residues. Germline V gene lookup returns CDR1 SGHVS and CDR2 FQNEAQ. Trimming took 0 bases from V and 2 from J; bases not matched to a gene: 6. Here the CDR3 reads CASSLAQSGTNTGELFF. The CDR3 bases are TGTGCCAGCAGCTTAGCGCAGAGCGGGACTAACACCGGGGAGCTGTTTTTT.

This clonotype was seen repeatedly, ten times or more. One base away lies a much larger clone, so this may be a sequencing read error. The V and J genes are TRBV20-1 and TRBJ2-1, with 8 bases matching TRBD1. Germline CDR1 reads DFQATT; CDR2 reads SNEGSKA (reference sequence). This CDR3 is built from 13 residues. CDR3 sequence: CSVQTGAGNAQFF. CDR3 coding DNA: TGCAGTGTTCAGACAGGGGCTGGAAATGCGCAGTTCTTC.